The rows below give T cell receptor beta chains drawn from one sample of a study of blood T cell repertoires in COVID-19. Sequencing used immunoSEQ multiplex PCR; TCRdb keeps in-frame clones, though not all of them. Seen here are about 190,000 clones, approximately 88% observed once, and the top ten hold about 3.9%. What was sequenced was peripheral blood. The receptors come from a woman younger than 45 with acute or convalescent COVID-19. CDR3s include the opening cysteine and the closing phenylalanine or tryptophan. D genes are given only for firm matches. Clone size, where shown, is once, few, many, or a class for clones that have expanded.

J | V | size | D | CDR3 | DNA
TRBJ2-2 | TRBV7-9 | - | - | CASRPAVTGELFF | TGTGCCAGCAGGCCGGCGGTAACCGGGGAGCTGTTTTTT
TRBJ1-1 | TRBV20-1 | - | - | CSAREPGEAFF | TGCAGTGCTAGAGAGCCCGGTGAAGCTTTCTTT
TRBJ1-1 | TRBV6-6 | - | TRBD1 | CASYRGGTEAFF | TGTGCCAGCTACAGGGGTGGCACTGAAGCTTTCTTT
TRBJ1-1 | TRBV10-1 | - | TRBD1 | CASSAGGSTEAFF | TGCGCCAGCAGTGCAGGGGGTTCCACTGAAGCTTTCTTT
TRBJ2-7 | TRBV28 | once | TRBD2 | CASEQGGGAEQYF | TGTGCCAGCGAACAGGGCGGGGGGGCTGAGCAGTACTTC
TRBJ2-3 | TRBV18 | - | TRBD2 | CASSHTPGLAPADTQYF | TGTGCCAGCTCACACACCCCGGGACTAGCGCCGGCAGATACGCAGTATTTT
TRBJ2-3 | TRBV11-2 | - | TRBD2 | CASSFGGWHTQYF | TGTGCCAGCAGCTTCGGGGGGTGGCATACGCAGTATTTT
TRBJ2-5 | TRBV2 | - | - | CASSPVQETQYF | TGTGCCAGCAGCCCGGTACAAGAGACCCAGTACTTC
TRBJ2-4 | TRBV3-1/TRBV3-2 | - | - | CASSQTTENIQYF | TGTGCCAGCAGCCAGACAACTGAAAACATTCAGTACTTC
TRBJ1-1 | TRBV15 | few | - | CATSRDPQNTEAFF | TGTGCCACCAGCAGAGATCCACAGAACACTGAAGCTTTCTTT